This TCR beta chain was recovered during a study of blood T cell repertoires in COVID-19. Study context: Spain, Italy and the United States supplied samples that represented acute and convalescent COVID-19. From T cells, B-cell-depleted T cells, or PBMCs came the material, which was cDNA or gDNA.

How the authors handled the data: Cell counts per sample came from amplifying reference gene primers. Data came from immunoSEQ multiplex PCR; TCRdb stores just in-frame clones and leaves some out. V, J and clone size are taken as reported in that table, and D and trimming were inferred from the DNA itself. This table has a few hundred thousand clones, 70% to 90% appearing once. This receptor was identified in a man in his forties with acute or convalescent COVID-19. Material for sequencing was peripheral blood.

The CDR3 nucleotides are TGTGCCAGCAGAATCGACAGGGACTATGGCTACACCTTC. Its protein is CASRIDRDYGYTF. The rearrangement joins TRBV27 to TRBJ1-2; 7 nucleotides align to TRBD1. Germline CDR1 reads MNHEY; CDR2 reads SMNVEV (reference sequence). The V and J ends lost 6 bases and 3 bases, in that order; junction bases with no gene match: 4. The CDR3 sequence is 13 residues long.